Below are 29 T cell receptor beta chains sequenced from a single sample in a study of blood T cell repertoires in COVID-19. TCRdb's table, derived via immunoSEQ multiplex PCR, lists solely in-frame clones and lacks some. Of 300,000 to 350,000 clones listed, about nine tenths were seen once; the top ten hold 1.5% to 2%. Input material: peripheral blood. The origin of the receptors is a woman aged 25 to 39 with COVID-19, enrolled during active disease.

The CDR3, as DNA: TGTGCCAGCAGCTTGGGACTTCCGCAGGATACGCAGTATTTT. The encoded protein is CASSLGLPQDTQYF. This chain connects TRBV5-5 to TRBJ2-3; D not resolved. The CDR3 contains 14 residues. Trimming pared 0 bases from V and 6 bases from J, leaving 11 bases between. Per the germline V gene, CDR1 is SGHKS and CDR2 is YYEKEE (reference sequence).

The chain recombines TRBV29-1 with TRBJ1-2, with D unresolved. Trimming cost V 3 bases and J 2 bases, with 4 bases left between them. The CDR3 consists of 11 residues. Germline V gene sequence: CDR1 SQVTM, CDR2 ANQGSEA. CDR3 amino acids: CSVDGNYGYTF. CDR3 nucleotide sequence: TGCAGCGTTGACGGGAACTATGGCTACACCTTC.

The DNA of the CDR3 is TGTGCCAGCAGTGGGTTACAGGGTACCTATCAGCCCCAGCATTTT. This gives the protein CASSGLQGTYQPQHF. The rearrangement uses TRBV2 and TRBJ1-5; a weak D match, TRBD1 (6 bases). The ends were cut back, 4 bases at V and 5 bases at J, with 15 bases in the middle. The CDR3 consists of 15 residues. In germline, CDR1 is SNHLY, CDR2 FYNNEI.

This clone was detected a few times. The V gene is TRBV5-4, the J gene TRBJ2-7; 8 positions agree with TRBD2. Germline values: CDR1 SGHNT, CDR2 YYREEE (reference sequence). V trimming: 3 bases; J trimming: 4 bases; junction bases outside the gene matches: 3. The CDR3 is 13 amino acids. In DNA form, the CDR3 reads TGTGCCAGCAGCTCAGCGGGGGAGTACGAGCAGTACGTC. This translates into CASSSAGEYEQYV.

The V gene is TRBV6-2 or TRBV6-3, the J gene TRBJ2-7, with 10 bases lining up with TRBD1. The CDR3 is 14 residues long. The germline V gene has CDR1 MNHEY and CDR2 SVGEGT. V was pared by 5 bases and J by 6 bases, with 7 bases of the junction left unmatched. The CDR3 DNA reads TGTGCCAGCAGTGCCCGGGACAGGGGTGGCGAGCAGTACTTC. It is translated as CASSARDRGGEQYF.

The chain links TRBV27 to TRBJ2-3; the match to TRBD1 covers 7 bases. The length of the CDR3 is 15 residues. The germline CDR1 and CDR2 sequences are MNHEY and SMNVEV (reference sequence). The V gene end was trimmed by 5 bases and the J gene end by 0 bases; junction bases not matched to a gene: 5. The CDR3 nucleotides read TGTGCCAGCAGTGGGGGACAGCGTAGCACAGATACGCAGTATTTT. Encoded protein: CASSGGQRSTDTQYF.

V gene TRBV19 combines with J gene TRBJ2-5, with a possible D match to TRBD2 (7 bases). V lost 3 bases and J 1 base, leaving 9 bases between the germline ends. Germline CDR1 reads LNHDA; CDR2 reads SQIVND (reference sequence). CDR3 length: 14 amino acids. CDR3 in amino acids: CASSMRGLQETQYF. The CDR3 region has the DNA TGTGCCAGTAGTATGCGGGGGCTCCAAGAGACCCAGTACTTC.

The V gene is TRBV4-1, the J gene TRBJ1-1; TRBD1 agrees at 7 bases. This CDR3 is built from 16 residues. Trimming removed 4 bases from V and 6 bases from J; junction bases left unmatched: 14. The germline V gene encodes CDR1 MGHRA and CDR2 YSYEKL. In DNA, the CDR3 is TGCGCCAGCAGCCGGGAAGGGGGAGACAGGGACGCTGAAGCTTTCTTT. Protein: CASSREGGDRDAEAFF.

The rearrangement joins TRBV7-9 to TRBJ2-1; possible D gene TRBD1, 5 bases. V was clipped by 3 bases and J by 6 bases, with 15 bases between them. The CDR3 has 15 amino acids. Germline CDR1 and CDR2: SEHNR and FQNEAQ (reference sequence). This CDR3 is CASSLRSGQANEQFF. For the CDR3, the DNA is TGTGCCAGCAGCTTGCGTTCCGGACAAGCCAATGAGCAGTTCTTC.

The J gene is TRBJ2-3, the V gene TRBV2, with D possibly TRBD2 on 6 matching bases. The CDR3 sequence is 13 residues long. CDR1 is SNHLY and CDR2 is FYNNEI in the germline V gene. V was cut by 8 bases and J by 1 base, with 10 bases left in between. The CDR3 spells CASWGLRTDTQYF. The CDR3 bases are TGTGCCAGCTGGGGACTTCGCACAGATACGCAGTATTTT. The full variable domain, in which reference TRBV2 and TRBJ2-3 provide the parts outside the CDR3, is EPEVTQTPSHQVTQMGQEVILRCVPISNHLYFYWYRQILGQKVEFLVSFYNNEISEKSEIFDDQFSVERPDGSNFTLKIRSTKLEDSAMYFCASWGLRTDTQYFGPGTRLTVL.

This rearrangement joins TRBV6-5 to TRBJ1-1; D is unresolved. Germline-derived CDR1 and CDR2 are MNHEY and SVGAGI. The CDR3 covers 15 residues. V dropped 4 bases and J dropped 0 bases, with 12 bases sitting between them. CDR3 in amino acids: CASSSDGDMNTEAFF. The CDR3 DNA reads TGTGCCAGCAGTTCCGACGGTGACATGAACACTGAAGCTTTCTTT.

CDR3 bases: TGTGCCAGCAGTTACGCGGGCTCTGGCAATCAGCCCCAGCATTTT. It is translated as CASSYAGSGNQPQHF. The V gene is TRBV6-2 or TRBV6-3, the J gene TRBJ1-5; D gene unclear. V was cut by 2 bases and J by 2 bases, with 10 bases left in between. CDR1 and CDR2 from the germline V gene are MNHEY and SVGEGT. The CDR3 loop spans 15 amino acids.

The chain joins TRBV4-1 to TRBJ1-5, with 8 bases aligning to TRBD1. CDR1 and CDR2 from the germline V gene are MGHRA and YSYEKL. J was trimmed by 6 bases and V by 0 bases; bases with no gene match: 7. The CDR3 is 16 residues long. The CDR3 coding sequence is TGCGCCAGCAGCCAAGAATCTGCAGGGGGCACTCAGCCCCAGCATTTT. It specifies CASSQESAGGTQPQHF.

The chain employs TRBV6-2 or TRBV6-3 and TRBJ2-1; tentative D call: TRBD2 (5 bases). The CDR3 contains 13 residues. CDR1 and CDR2 (germline): MNHEY, SVGEGT. Trimming removed 5 bases at V and 6 bases at J, with 11 bases between. For the CDR3, the DNA is TGTGCCAGCAGTAAACTAGTTTCCAATGAGCAGTTCTTC. Protein: CASSKLVSNEQFF.

The V gene is TRBV6-1, the J gene TRBJ2-7; TRBD2 agrees at 12 bases. This CDR3 region has 17 residues. Trimming took 4 bases from V and 3 from J; bases not matched to a gene: 10. CDR1 and CDR2 from the germline V gene are MNHNS and SASEGT. This CDR3 reads CASSVSSGGANSYEQYV. The DNA for the CDR3 is TGTGCCAGCAGTGTCTCTAGCGGGGGGGCGAATAGCTACGAGCAGTACGTC.

This chain uses TRBV5-1 with TRBJ1-1; TRBD1 matches 12 bases. In germline, CDR1 is SGHRS, CDR2 YFSETQ. J was trimmed by 4 bases and V by 4 bases; bases with no gene match: 8. This CDR3 has 16 residues. The CDR3 region is CASSGGGQGAGTEAFF. Here the CDR3 DNA reads TGCGCCAGCAGCGGCGGGGGACAGGGGGCGGGCACTGAAGCTTTCTTT.

Here the CDR3 reads CASSAGPNNSPLHF. CDR3 DNA sequence: TGTGCCAGCAGTGCGGGGCCCAATAATTCACCCCTCCACTTT. V is TRBV9 and J is TRBJ1-6; D is possibly TRBD1 (5 bases). The CDR3 runs to 14 residues. Trimming stripped 5 bases from V and 5 bases from J, with 11 bases between. Germline loops: CDR1 SGDLS, CDR2 YYNGEE.

The J gene is TRBJ1-2, the V gene TRBV9; 8 nucleotides match TRBD1. There are 13 residues in the CDR3. Germline V CDR1 and CDR2: SGDLS, YYNGEE. Trimming cost V 4 bases and J 8 bases; bases outside gene matches: 7. CDR3 sequence: CASSPTGGRGYTF. The CDR3 region has the DNA TGTGCCAGCAGCCCCACAGGGGGGAGAGGCTACACCTTC.

This CDR3 is CASSFRGSPNSPLHF. CDR3 in DNA: TGTGCCAGCAGCTTCCGGGGGTCTCCCAATTCACCCCTCCACTTT. J is TRBJ1-6 and V is TRBV11-2; a possible D gene is TRBD1 (5 bases). There are 15 residues in the CDR3. Trimming removed 3 bases from V and 7 bases from J, with 13 bases in between. Per the germline V gene, CDR1 is SGHAT and CDR2 is FQNNGV.

The chain combines TRBV27 with TRBJ2-2, with 7 nucleotides matching TRBD1. The V and J ends lost 7 bases and 4 bases, in that order; junction bases with no gene match: 3. Germline lookup yields CDR1 MNHEY and CDR2 SMNVEV (reference sequence). The CDR3 covers 13 residues. The CDR3 DNA reads as TGTGCCAGCACCCGACAGGGCACCGGGGAGCTGTTTTTT. Encoded protein: CASTRQGTGELFF.

The rearrangement uses TRBV5-6 and TRBJ1-5; D is uncertain. This CDR3 spans 15 amino acids. V was cut by 2 bases and J by 4 bases, with 13 bases left in between. The germline gives CDR1 SGHDT, CDR2 YYEEEE. CDR3 sequence (DNA): TGTGCCAGCAGCTTTTCCCCGCAGCGTAATCAGCCCCAGCATTTT. It specifies CASSFSPQRNQPQHF.

V gene TRBV7-9 combines with J gene TRBJ2-7; D may be TRBD1 (6 bases). The V and J ends lost 0 bases and 6 bases respectively, with 15 bases between them. CDR1 and CDR2 from the germline V gene are SEHNR and FQNEAQ (reference sequence). The CDR3 is 15 residues long. DNA for the CDR3: TGTGCCAGCAGCTTAGCCCTGGGTGGGGGCCTCGAGCAGTACTTC. Translation gives CASSLALGGGLEQYF. Full variable domain (rest looked up from reference TRBV7-9 and TRBJ2-7): DTGVSQNPRHKITKRGQNVTFRCDPISEHNRLYWYRQTLGQGPEFLTYFQNEAQLEKSRLLSDRFSAERPKGSFSTLEIQRTEQGDSAMYLCASSLALGGGLEQYFGPGTRLTVT.

This chain joins TRBV5-5 and TRBJ1-2; D perhaps matches TRBD1 (5 bases). This CDR3 has 14 amino acids. Germline V CDR1 and CDR2: SGHKS, YYEKEE (reference sequence). V was clipped by 4 bases and J by 8 bases, with 18 bases between them. CDR3 DNA sequence: TGTGCCAGCAGCGACCCAGCGGGGCGTAGAGGCTACACCTTC. Amino acid sequence: CASSDPAGRRGYTF.

This chain links TRBV11-3 with TRBJ1-1; D not certain. The ends were cut back, 4 bases at V and 3 bases at J, with 12 bases in the middle. Germline-derived CDR1 and CDR2 are SGHNT and YENEEA. The CDR3 covers 14 residues. CDR3 nucleotide sequence: TGTGCCAGCAGCTATGACGGGAGGGACACTGAAGCTTTCTTT. Translation gives CASSYDGRDTEAFF. The whole variable domain, filled in from reference TRBV11-3 and TRBJ1-1, reads EAGVVQSPRYKIIEKKQPVAFWCNPISGHNTLYWYLQNLGQGPELLIRYENEEAVDDSQLPKDRFSAERLKGVDSTLKIQPAELGDSAVYLCASSYDGRDTEAFFGQGTRLTVV.

The chain couples TRBV27 to TRBJ2-7; possibly TRBD1 for D (5 bases). Germline values: CDR1 MNHEY, CDR2 SMNVEV (reference sequence). The CDR3 is 13 amino acids. V was trimmed by 4 bases and J by 3 bases, leaving 10 bases between them. The CDR3 DNA sequence: TGTGCCAGCAGTTCAGGGTTGCACTACGAGCAGTACTTC. Translated: CASSSGLHYEQYF.

The J gene is TRBJ2-7, the V gene TRBV9; TRBD2 matches 7 bases. CDR3 length: 15 amino acids. J gave up 4 bases and V 0 bases, and 7 bases lay outside the gene matches. In germline, CDR1 is SGDLS, CDR2 YYNGEE. The DNA for the CDR3 is TGTGCCAGCAGCGTAGGGGGCGGGGGTCTGTACGAGCAGTACTTC. It encodes CASSVGGGGLYEQYF.

The J gene is TRBJ1-1, the V gene TRBV5-4; maybe TRBD1 (5 bases). V lost 4 bases and J 8 bases, leaving 18 bases between the germline ends. The CDR3 is 14 residues long. Per germline, CDR1 SGHNT and CDR2 YYREEE (reference sequence). For the CDR3, the DNA is TGTGCCAGCAGCGAAGACACGGGGGGAAGGGAAGCTTTCTTT. This gives the protein CASSEDTGGREAFF.

This chain links TRBV3-1 (or the pseudogene TRBV3-2) with TRBJ1-2; TRBD1 might be the D (6 bases). This CDR3 contains 14 residues. Trimming stripped 5 bases from V and 7 bases from J, with 17 bases between. Germline V gene lookup returns CDR1 LGHDT and CDR2 YNNKEL (reference sequence). The CDR3 region is CASSFRPQGSGYTF. In nucleotides, the CDR3 is TGTGCCAGCAGCTTCCGACCCCAGGGGTCTGGCTACACCTTC.

The chain carries TRBV11-1 and TRBJ1-1, with D tentatively TRBD1 (6 bases). V was pared by 2 bases and J by 9 bases, with 13 bases between. Per the germline V gene, CDR1 is SGHAT and CDR2 is FQDESV (reference sequence). This CDR3 is built from 13 residues. CDR3 DNA: TGTGCCAGCAGCTTATCAGGGGCGGCAAAAGCTTTCTTT. Translated: CASSLSGAAKAFF. The full variable domain, its missing parts supplied by reference TRBV11-1 and TRBJ1-1, is EAEVAQSPRYKITEKSQAVAFWCDPISGHATLYWYRQILGQGPELLVQFQDESVVDDSQLPKDRFSAERLKGVDSTLKIQPAELGDSAMYLCASSLSGAAKAFFGQGTRLTVV.